These 27 T cell receptor delta chains originate from one sample sequenced in a study of Vδ1+ human thymocytes (dated by TCRdb to about 2018). Study-wide conclusions, independent of this receptor: In contrast to oligoclonal peripheral blood repertoires, thymic TRG and TRD repertoires appeared to be highly polyclonal with Gaussian CDR3 length distributions.

No antigen has been assigned to these receptors. Sequencing was carried out with an Illumina MiSeq. RNA was extracted with the RNeasy mini kit and reverse transcribed using Superscript III. CDR3 amplicons were produced by multiplex PCR using pooled V-gene forward primers and a constant-region reverse primer with Illumina adaptor overhangs. In TCRdb, clones were called once more from the public reads by CATT, and rows of identical DNA were later combined. The sample table contains 70,000 to 90,000 delta-chain clones; only one count was recorded for roughly a third of them. In total, the top ten clones hold roughly 0.25% of the sample. Material: Vdelta1+ gamma-delta thymocytes from the thymus. What the cell subset or site label conveys for this sample: FACS-sorted CD3+ TCRalphabeta- TCRVdelta1+ TCRVdelta2- thymocytes. Every receptor here comes from a boy under two years old who had congenital heart surgery.

This clone was seen only a few times. V and J are TRDV3 and TRDJ1, with a tentative D call TRDD3 (5 bases). Per germline, CDR1 TVYSNPD and CDR2 GDNSRS (reference sequence). This CDR3 contains 15 residues. V was cut by 2 bases and J by 0 bases, with 16 bases left in between. This chain's CDR3 is CAFPLDRSDTDKLIF. The DNA of the CDR3 is TGTGCCTTTCCCCTGGATAGGTCGGACACCGATAAACTCATCTTT. The full variable domain, completed using reference TRDV3 and TRDJ1, is CDKVTQSSPDQTVASGSEVVLLCTYDTVYSNPDLFWYRIRPDYSFQFVFYGDNSRSEGADFTQGRFSVKHILTQKAFHLVISPVRTEDSATYYCAFPLDRSDTDKLIFGKGTRVTVEP.

Comment on this clone: The junction and the germline gene differ at one end; a read error may be behind it. The chain links TRDV2 to TRDJ1, with TRDD3 matching 10 bases. Germline V gene lookup returns CDR1 GEAIGNYY and CDR2 EKD. The CDR3 contains 21 residues. The CDR3 DNA is TGTGCCTGTGACACCGAAGAGGTCCACTGGGGGATTCCCCCGTACACCGGTAAACTCATCTTT. Translated: CACDTEEVHWGIPPYTGKLIF.

The table lists this clone with a few counts. The chain joins TRDV1 to TRDJ1, with unresolved D. The CDR3 is 16 residues long. Looked up from germline, CDR1 is TSWWSYY and CDR2 is QGS. Trimming cost V 0 bases and J 0 bases, with 11 bases left between them. CDR3 amino acids: CALGELFPPYTDKLIF. The CDR3 DNA reads TGTGCTCTTGGGGAACTTTTCCCACCATACACCGATAAACTCATCTTT.

This clone was seen only a few times. The genes are TRDV1 and TRDJ1; no clear D gene. CDR1 is TSWWSYY, CDR2 QGS, per germline. This CDR3 comprises 18 residues. V lost 2 bases and J lost 2, with 21 bases in between. CDR3 region: CALGERMVGLYRTDKLIF. In DNA form, the CDR3 reads TGTGCTCTTGGGGAAAGGATGGTAGGATTGTATAGGACCGATAAACTCATCTTT.

About this clone itself: The same CDR3 arises from other DNA sequences in this sample as well. The chain recombines TRDV1 with TRDJ1, with 11 positions matching TRDD3. The CDR3 loop spans 18 amino acids. CDR1 is TSWWSYY and CDR2 is QGS in the germline V gene. V was pared by 3 bases and J by 7 bases, with 16 bases of the junction left unmatched. CDR3 sequence (DNA): TGTGCTCTTGGGGAGCCCATACTGGGGGATAGAATTGGGGCTAAACTCATCTTT. Its protein is CALGEPILGDRIGAKLIF.

The chain carries TRDV1 and TRDJ1, with TRDD3 identical over 9 bases. The length of the CDR3 is 15 residues. V dropped 9 bases and J dropped 2; count of bases not matched to a gene: 10. Germline V lookup: CDR1 TSWWSYY, CDR2 QGS. The CDR3 DNA follows: TGTGCTCTCCGACGGGGGATACCCGATACCGATAAACTCATCTTT. This sequence encodes CALRRGIPDTDKLIF.

The chain has TRDV1 and TRDJ1; no clear D. Germline V gene lookup returns CDR1 TSWWSYY and CDR2 QGS. This CDR3 has 18 amino acids. The V and J ends lost 5 bases and 0 bases respectively, with 22 bases between them. CDR3 DNA sequence: TGTGCTCTTGGGACCCCCCGGGTTCCAAAGGGGTACACCGATAAACTCATCTTT. Translating gives CALGTPRVPKGYTDKLIF.

The genes are TRDV1 and TRDJ1; D might be TRDD3 (6 bases). CDR1 is TSWWSYY and CDR2 is QGS in the germline V gene. The CDR3 has 21 residues. Trimming left V 4 bases short and J 0 bases short, with 30 bases between. CDR3 region: CALGGYVLTISGVPYTDKLIF. CDR3 nucleotide sequence: TGTGCTCTTGGGGGATACGTACTGACCATCTCGGGGGTCCCGTACACCGATAAACTCATCTTT.

This chain uses TRDV1 with TRDJ1, with 9 positions matching TRDD3. The CDR3 contains 20 residues. After removal of 0 bases from V and 3 bases from J, the junction contained 17 bases not matched to a gene. Germline CDR1 reads TSWWSYY; CDR2 reads QGS. CDR3 DNA: TGTGCTCTTGGGGAACTACCCCTCCGGGGATACGGTAATGTGGCCGATAAACTCATCTTT. Its protein product is CALGELPLRGYGNVADKLIF.

The sample holds a few counts of this clone. This chain uses TRDV1 with TRDJ1; 12 nucleotides align to TRDD3. With 4 bases clipped from V and 0 bases from J, the junction kept 18 bases outside the gene matches. Germline values: CDR1 TSWWSYY, CDR2 QGS. The CDR3 consists of 21 residues. The CDR3 region has the DNA TGTGCTCTTGGGGTCACGATCTACGGCCCTGGGGGATACGAGTACACCGATAAACTCATCTTT. It encodes CALGVTIYGPGGYEYTDKLIF.

In this sample, this clone turned up once. This chain joins TRDV1 and TRDJ1, with 10 positions matching TRDD3. From germline, CDR1 is TSWWSYY and CDR2 QGS. The CDR3 contains 19 residues. Trimming cost V 1 base and J 3 bases; bases outside gene matches: 14. The CDR3 spells CALGERPLAPWGIPDKLIF. The CDR3, as DNA: TGTGCTCTTGGGGAACGCCCCCTGGCTCCTTGGGGGATACCCGATAAACTCATCTTT.

The gene calls are TRDV1 and TRDJ1, with D unclear. CDR3 length: 13 amino acids. From germline, CDR1 is TSWWSYY and CDR2 QGS. Trimming removed 4 bases at V and 8 bases at J, with 14 bases between. The CDR3 DNA sequence: TGTGCTCTTGGGGTCAGTGCTAATGTAAAACTCATCTTT. It translates to CALGVSANVKLIF.

The chain uses TRDV1 and TRDJ1, with D possibly being TRDD2 (5 bases). CDR1 TSWWSYY and CDR2 QGS come from the germline V gene. The CDR3 has 20 amino acids. V dropped 5 bases and J dropped 0 bases, with 28 bases sitting between them. CDR3 amino acids: CALGPLLFRGPRLDTDKLIF. The CDR3 DNA reads TGTGCTCTTGGGCCACTCCTATTTAGGGGTCCCCGTCTCGACACCGATAAACTCATCTTT.

The chain recombines TRDV1 with TRDJ1, with 9 bases aligning to TRDD3. The CDR3 loop spans 15 amino acids. Germline V gives CDR1 TSWWSYY, CDR2 QGS. The junction had 8 bases not matched to a gene; V was cut back by 7 bases and J by 2 bases. The DNA for the CDR3 is TGTGCTCTTGTCTCGGGGGATACTTTGACCGATAAACTCATCTTT. As protein: CALVSGDTLTDKLIF.

The chain links TRDV1 to TRDJ1, with 9 bases that match TRDD3. This CDR3 is 25 amino acids long. Germline V gene sequence: CDR1 TSWWSYY, CDR2 QGS. The junction had 30 bases not matched to a gene; V was cut back by 1 base and J by 0 bases. CDR3 bases: TGTGCTCTTGGGGAACACCCCGCGCCATTCCTGGGCTCAATTAGACTGGGGGAGTACACCGATAAACTCATCTTT. The encoded protein is CALGEHPAPFLGSIRLGEYTDKLIF.

V is TRDV1 and J is TRDJ1, with 11 bases that match TRDD3. CDR1 and CDR2 from the germline V gene are TSWWSYY and QGS. J was trimmed by 1 base and V by 5 bases; bases with no gene match: 15. The CDR3 has 19 residues. The DNA of the CDR3 is TGTGCTCTTGGGACCCCAAGTTCCCTATGGGGGATACGCACCGATAAACTCATCTTT. This codes for CALGTPSSLWGIRTDKLIF.

This clone showed up just a few times. V is TRDV1 and J is TRDJ1; 8 nucleotides align to TRDD3. The germline CDR1 and CDR2 sequences are TSWWSYY and QGS. Germline trimming cut 6 bases from V and 0 bases from J; bases unmatched to any gene: 30. The CDR3 consists of 23 residues. DNA of the CDR3: TGTGCTCTTGGCAGTCTTCCTCAATTCGGTACTGGGGGCCAGACTAAGTACACCGATAAACTCATCTTT. This gives the protein CALGSLPQFGTGGQTKYTDKLIF.

The V call is TRDV1, the J call TRDJ1; 11 bases are a match to TRDD3. Losses at the gene ends were 4 bases for V and 6 bases for J; bases not matched to a gene: 16. This CDR3 has 18 residues. The germline V gene has CDR1 TSWWSYY and CDR2 QGS. The CDR3 DNA reads as TGTGCTCTTGGGGTCCACCTCCCGTTGGGGGATACGCCCCATAAACTCATCTTT. Its protein is CALGVHLPLGDTPHKLIF.

This chain links TRDV1 with TRDJ1; D tentatively reads TRDD2 or TRDD3 (7 bases each). The ends were cut back, 4 bases at V and 3 bases at J, with 48 bases in the middle. CDR1 TSWWSYY and CDR2 QGS come from the germline V gene. The length of the CDR3 is 26 residues. The chain's CDR3 is CALGVPAFLNTGVAGLYEATPDKLIF. The CDR3 DNA is TGTGCTCTTGGGGTACCGGCCTTCCTCAATACTGGGGTCGCCGGCCTCTACGAGGCAACACCCGATAAACTCATCTTT.

The chain combines TRDV1 with TRDJ1; TRDD3 matches 11 bases. Trimming cost V 2 bases and J 1 base; bases outside gene matches: 18. The CDR3 runs 21 residues. Germline loops: CDR1 TSWWSYY, CDR2 QGS. This CDR3 reads CALGEGAPGHWGIKCTDKLIF. The CDR3 DNA follows: TGTGCTCTTGGGGAAGGGGCCCCGGGCCACTGGGGGATAAAATGCACCGATAAACTCATCTTT.

This clone was observed a few times. The chain combines TRDV1 with TRDJ1, with TRDD3 identical over 12 bases. V dropped 1 base and J dropped 0; count of bases not matched to a gene: 30. The CDR3 runs to 26 residues. Germline values: CDR1 TSWWSYY, CDR2 QGS. The CDR3 loop is CALGEPRGGPLLGDTSSLLYTDKLIF. For the CDR3, the DNA is TGTGCTCTTGGGGAACCACGGGGCGGCCCCTTACTGGGGGATACCTCGTCCCTACTATACACCGATAAACTCATCTTT.

The chain combines TRDV1 with TRDJ1; the match to TRDD3 covers 11 bases. V lost 1 base, J lost 7 bases, and 8 bases stayed unmatched. Germline CDR1 and CDR2: TSWWSYY and QGS. The CDR3 has 16 amino acids. In DNA form, the CDR3 reads TGTGCTCTTGGGGAACGGACATATGGGGGATACGGTAAACTCATCTTT. Protein sequence: CALGERTYGGYGKLIF.

This clone was recorded a few times. The rearrangement joins TRDV1 to TRDJ1; 7 nucleotides agree with TRDD3. Germline loops: CDR1 TSWWSYY, CDR2 QGS. The CDR3 is 19 residues long. The V segment lost 0 bases and the J segment 0 bases; nucleotides outside the gene matches: 13. As DNA, the CDR3 is TGTGCTCTTGGGGAACTTTACTGGGCTGGGGATATCCACACCGATAAACTCATCTTT. Residues: CALGELYWAGDIHTDKLIF.

The chain couples TRDV1 to TRDJ1; TRDD3 might be the D (6 bases). Trimming removed 7 bases at V and 0 bases at J, with 36 bases between. The germline V gene has CDR1 TSWWSYY and CDR2 QGS. CDR3 size: 22 residues. This CDR3 reads CALATETLRPPYWATYTDKLIF. Here the CDR3 DNA reads TGTGCTCTTGCGACAGAAACCTTACGTCCCCCGTACTGGGCAACGTACACCGATAAACTCATCTTT.

V is TRDV1 and J is TRDJ1, with 9 bases that match TRDD3. V was clipped by 3 bases and J by 2 bases; unmatched bases: 7. Germline loops: CDR1 TSWWSYY, CDR2 QGS. The CDR3 is 16 amino acids. CDR3 DNA: TGTGCTCTTGGGGACGCGGAAGGGGATACGACCGATAAACTCATCTTT. Amino acids: CALGDAEGDTTDKLIF.

The chain joins TRDV1 to TRDJ1; 10 nucleotides line up with TRDD3. Germline lookup yields CDR1 TSWWSYY and CDR2 QGS. The CDR3 runs to 25 residues. V gave up 5 bases and J gave up 0 bases; unmatched junction bases: 33. CDR3: CALGSSSLLPTSGWGITRYTDKLIF. CDR3 in DNA: TGTGCTCTTGGGTCTTCCTCCCTTCTTCCTACGAGCGGCTGGGGGATAACTCGGTACACCGATAAACTCATCTTT.

This clone occurred a few times. V and J are TRDV1 and TRDJ1; the match to TRDD3 covers 12 bases. The J segment lost 0 bases and the V segment lost 3 bases, leaving 29 bases of the junction unmatched. CDR3 size: 25 residues. Germline V gene sequence: CDR1 TSWWSYY, CDR2 QGS. The chain's CDR3 is CALGDRWTERTVLGDTFEYTDKLIF. The CDR3 DNA is TGTGCTCTTGGGGACCGCTGGACCGAAAGGACAGTACTGGGGGATACCTTCGAGTACACCGATAAACTCATCTTT.